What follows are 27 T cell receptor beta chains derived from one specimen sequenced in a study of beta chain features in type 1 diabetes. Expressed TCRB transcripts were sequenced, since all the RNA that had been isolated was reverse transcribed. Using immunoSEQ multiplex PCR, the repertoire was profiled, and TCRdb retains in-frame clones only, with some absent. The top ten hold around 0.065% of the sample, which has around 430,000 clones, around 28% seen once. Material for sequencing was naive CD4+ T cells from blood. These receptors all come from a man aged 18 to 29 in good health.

The CDR3 loop is CASSLEGRLAGGFYEQYF. The CDR3 nucleotides are TGTGCCAGCAGCTTAGAGGGGCGACTAGCGGGAGGATTTTACGAGCAGTACTTC. The gene calls are TRBV13 and TRBJ2-7; 13 nucleotides line up with TRBD2. From germline, CDR1 is PRHDT and CDR2 FYEKMQ (reference sequence). This CDR3 comprises 18 residues. Unmatched junction bases numbered 10, after V lost 1 base and J lost 4 bases.

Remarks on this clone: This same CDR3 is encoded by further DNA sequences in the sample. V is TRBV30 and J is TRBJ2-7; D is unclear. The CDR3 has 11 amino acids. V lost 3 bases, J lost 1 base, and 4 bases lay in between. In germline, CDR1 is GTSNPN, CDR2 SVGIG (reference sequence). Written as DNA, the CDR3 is TGTGCCTGGAGCACTTCCTACGAGCAGTACTTC. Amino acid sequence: CAWSTSYEQYF.

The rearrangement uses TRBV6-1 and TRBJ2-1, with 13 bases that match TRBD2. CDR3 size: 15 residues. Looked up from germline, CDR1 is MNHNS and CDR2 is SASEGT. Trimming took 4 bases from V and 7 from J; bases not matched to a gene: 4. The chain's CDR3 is CASSATSGRANEQFF. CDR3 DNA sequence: TGTGCCAGCAGTGCAACTAGCGGGAGGGCGAATGAGCAGTTCTTC.

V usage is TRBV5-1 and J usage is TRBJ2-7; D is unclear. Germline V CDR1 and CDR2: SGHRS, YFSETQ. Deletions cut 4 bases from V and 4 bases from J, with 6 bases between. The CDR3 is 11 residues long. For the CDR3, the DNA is TGCGCCAGCAGCATGGGGTACGAGCAGTACTTC. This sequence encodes CASSMGYEQYF.

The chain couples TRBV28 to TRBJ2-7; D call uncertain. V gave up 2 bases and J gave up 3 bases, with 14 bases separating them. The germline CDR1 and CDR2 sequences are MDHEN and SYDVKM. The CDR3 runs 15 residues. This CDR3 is CASSLRVGYNYEQYF. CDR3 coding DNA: TGTGCCAGCAGTTTACGGGTAGGGTACAACTACGAGCAGTACTTC.

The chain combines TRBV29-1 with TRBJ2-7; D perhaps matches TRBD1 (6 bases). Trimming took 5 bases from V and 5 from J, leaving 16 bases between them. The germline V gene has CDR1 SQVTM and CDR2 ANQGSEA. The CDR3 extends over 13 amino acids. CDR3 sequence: CSVNGYRDNEQYF. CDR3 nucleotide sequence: TGCAGCGTTAACGGGTACAGGGACAACGAGCAGTACTTC.

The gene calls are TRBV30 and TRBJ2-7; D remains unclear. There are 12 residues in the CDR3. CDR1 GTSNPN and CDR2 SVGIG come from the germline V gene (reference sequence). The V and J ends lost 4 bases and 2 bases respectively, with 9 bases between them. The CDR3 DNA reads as TGTGCCTGGACAAGGGCTGCCTACGAGCAGTACTTC. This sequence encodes CAWTRAAYEQYF.

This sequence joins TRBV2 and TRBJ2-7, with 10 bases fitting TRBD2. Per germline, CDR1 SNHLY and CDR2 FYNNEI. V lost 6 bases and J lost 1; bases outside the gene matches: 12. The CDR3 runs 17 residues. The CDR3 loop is CASRLNTGTSASYEQYF. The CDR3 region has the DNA TGTGCCAGCAGGCTAAATACCGGGACTAGCGCTTCCTACGAGCAGTACTTC.

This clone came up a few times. CDR3 sequence (DNA): TGTGCCAGCAGCTGGAGGACAGGGTTGGAGACCCAGTACTTC. Translating gives CASSWRTGLETQYF. The genes are TRBV5-4 and TRBJ2-5; 8 bases are a match to TRBD1. V trimming: 3 bases; J trimming: 5 bases; junction bases outside the gene matches: 6. CDR1 is SGHNT, CDR2 YYREEE, per germline (reference sequence). The CDR3 runs 14 residues.

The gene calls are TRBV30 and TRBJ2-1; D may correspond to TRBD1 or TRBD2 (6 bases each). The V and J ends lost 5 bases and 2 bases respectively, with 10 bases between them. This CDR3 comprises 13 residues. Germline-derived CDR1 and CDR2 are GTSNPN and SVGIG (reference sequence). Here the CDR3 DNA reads TGTGCCTGGGAAGGGGGGACCTACAATGAGCAGTTCTTC. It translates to CAWEGGTYNEQFF.

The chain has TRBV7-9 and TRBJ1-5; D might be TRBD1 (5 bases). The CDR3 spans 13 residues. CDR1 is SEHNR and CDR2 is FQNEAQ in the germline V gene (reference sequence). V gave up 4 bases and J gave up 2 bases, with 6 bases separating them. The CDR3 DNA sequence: TGTGCCAGCAGCTGGGACGGCAATCAGCCCCAGCATTTT. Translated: CASSWDGNQPQHF.

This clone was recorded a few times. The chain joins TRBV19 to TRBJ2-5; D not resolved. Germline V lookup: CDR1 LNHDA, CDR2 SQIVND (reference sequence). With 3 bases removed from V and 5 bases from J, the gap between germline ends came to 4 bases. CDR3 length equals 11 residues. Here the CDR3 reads CASSMLETQYF. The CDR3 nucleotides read TGTGCCAGTAGTATGCTCGAGACCCAGTACTTC. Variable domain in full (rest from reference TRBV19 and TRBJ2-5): DGGITQSPKYLFRKEGQNVTLSCEQNLNHDAMYWYRQDPGQGLRLIYYSQIVNDFQKGDIAEGYSVSREKKESFPLTVTSAQKNPTAFYLCASSMLETQYFGPGTRLLVL.

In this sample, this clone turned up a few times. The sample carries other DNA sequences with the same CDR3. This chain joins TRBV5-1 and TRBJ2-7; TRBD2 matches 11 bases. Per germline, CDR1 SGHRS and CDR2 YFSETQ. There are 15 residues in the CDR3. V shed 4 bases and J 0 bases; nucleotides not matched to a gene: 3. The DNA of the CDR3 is TGCGCCAGCAGCGCCGGGACTAGCGGCTCCTACGAGCAGTACTTC. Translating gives CASSAGTSGSYEQYF.

CDR3 sequence reads: CAWIQRTSGRVYEQYF. Here the CDR3 DNA reads TGTGCCTGGATCCAAAGGACTAGCGGGAGGGTATACGAGCAGTACTTC. The chain employs TRBV30 and TRBJ2-7, with 15 bases fitting TRBD2. With 4 bases clipped from V and 4 bases from J, the junction kept 8 bases outside the gene matches. CDR1 and CDR2 (germline): GTSNPN, SVGIG (reference sequence). This CDR3 contains 16 residues.

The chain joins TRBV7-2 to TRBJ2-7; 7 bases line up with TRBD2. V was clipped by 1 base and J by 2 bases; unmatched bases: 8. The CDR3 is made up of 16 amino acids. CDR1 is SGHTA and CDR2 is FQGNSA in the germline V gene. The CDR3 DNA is TGTGCCAGCAGCTTAGATCCCACTAGCGCAACCTACGAGCAGTACTTC. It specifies CASSLDPTSATYEQYF.

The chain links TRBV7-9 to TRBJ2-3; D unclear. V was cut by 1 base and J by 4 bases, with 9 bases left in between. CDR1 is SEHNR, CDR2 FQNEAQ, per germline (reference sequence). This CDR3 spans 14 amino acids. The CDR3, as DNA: TGTGCCAGCAGCTTAGGACCCACGCCAGATACGCAGTATTTT. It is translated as CASSLGPTPDTQYF.

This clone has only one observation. CDR3 in DNA: TGTGCCACCTCTGAGAGTCCCCCAGATACGCAGTATTTT. Residues: CATSESPPDTQYF. V and J are TRBV15 and TRBJ2-3; the D is unclear. From germline, CDR1 is LNHNV and CDR2 YYDKDF (reference sequence). Between the trimmed V and J ends, which lost 8 bases and 4 bases, there was a span of 13 bases. This CDR3 is 13 amino acids long. The full variable domain, completed using reference TRBV15 and TRBJ2-3, is DAMVIQNPRYQVTQFGKPVTLSCSQTLNHNVMYWYQQKSSQAPKLLFHYYDKDFNNEADTPDNFQSRRPNTSFCFLDIRSPGLGDTAMYLCATSESPPDTQYFGPGTRLTVL.

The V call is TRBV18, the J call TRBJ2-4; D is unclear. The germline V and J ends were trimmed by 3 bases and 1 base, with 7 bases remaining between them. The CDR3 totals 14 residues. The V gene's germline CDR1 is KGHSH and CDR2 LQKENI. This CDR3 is CASSPSDAKNIQYF. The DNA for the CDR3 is TGTGCCAGCTCACCCTCTGACGCCAAAAACATTCAGTACTTC.

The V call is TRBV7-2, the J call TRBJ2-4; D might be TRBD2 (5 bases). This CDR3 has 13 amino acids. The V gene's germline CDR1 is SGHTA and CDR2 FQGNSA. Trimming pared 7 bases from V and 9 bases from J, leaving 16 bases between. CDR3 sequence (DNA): TGTGCCAGCACCGTGAACGGGAATTCCATTCAGTACTTC. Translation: CASTVNGNSIQYF.

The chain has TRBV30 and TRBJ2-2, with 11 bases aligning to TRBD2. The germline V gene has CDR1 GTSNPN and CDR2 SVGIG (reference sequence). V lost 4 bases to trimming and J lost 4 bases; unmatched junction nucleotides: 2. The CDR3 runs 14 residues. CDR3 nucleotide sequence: TGTGCCTGGACCGGGACTAGCGGCACCGGGGAGCTGTTTTTT. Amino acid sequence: CAWTGTSGTGELFF.

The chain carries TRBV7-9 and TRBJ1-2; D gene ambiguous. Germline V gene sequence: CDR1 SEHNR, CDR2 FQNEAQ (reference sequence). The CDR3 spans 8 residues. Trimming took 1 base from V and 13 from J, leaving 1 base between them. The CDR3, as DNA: TGTGCCAGCAGCTTAGGCACCTTC. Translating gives CASSLGTF.

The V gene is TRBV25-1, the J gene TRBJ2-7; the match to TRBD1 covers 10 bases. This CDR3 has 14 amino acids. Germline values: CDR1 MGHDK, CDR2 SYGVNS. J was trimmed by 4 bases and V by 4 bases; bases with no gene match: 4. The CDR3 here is CASSVTGGGYEQYF. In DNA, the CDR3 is TGTGCCAGCAGTGTGACAGGGGGCGGGTACGAGCAGTACTTC.

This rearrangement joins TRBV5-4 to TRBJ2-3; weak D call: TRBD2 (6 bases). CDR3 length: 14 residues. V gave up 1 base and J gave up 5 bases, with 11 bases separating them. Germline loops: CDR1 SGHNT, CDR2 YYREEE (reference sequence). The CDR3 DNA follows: TGTGCCAGCAGCTTGTGGGTAGCGGAAGATACGCAGTATTTT. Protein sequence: CASSLWVAEDTQYF.

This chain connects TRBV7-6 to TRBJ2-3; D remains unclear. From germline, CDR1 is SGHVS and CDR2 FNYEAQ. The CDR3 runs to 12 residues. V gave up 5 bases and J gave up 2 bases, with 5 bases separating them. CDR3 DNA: TGTGCCAGCAGCAAAGTCACAGATACGCAGTATTTT. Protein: CASSKVTDTQYF.

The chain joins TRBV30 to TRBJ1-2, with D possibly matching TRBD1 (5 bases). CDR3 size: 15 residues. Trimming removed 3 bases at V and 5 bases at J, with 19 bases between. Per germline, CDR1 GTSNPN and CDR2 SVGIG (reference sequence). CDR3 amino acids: CAWSHRGAEPYGYTF. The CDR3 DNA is TGTGCCTGGAGCCATAGGGGTGCAGAACCTTATGGCTACACCTTC.

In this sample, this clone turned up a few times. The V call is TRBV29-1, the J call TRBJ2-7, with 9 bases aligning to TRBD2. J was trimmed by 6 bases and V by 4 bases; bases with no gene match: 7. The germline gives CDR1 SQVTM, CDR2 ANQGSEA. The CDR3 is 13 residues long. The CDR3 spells CSVGRLAGVEQYF. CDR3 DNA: TGCAGCGTTGGAAGGTTAGCGGGAGTCGAGCAGTACTTC.

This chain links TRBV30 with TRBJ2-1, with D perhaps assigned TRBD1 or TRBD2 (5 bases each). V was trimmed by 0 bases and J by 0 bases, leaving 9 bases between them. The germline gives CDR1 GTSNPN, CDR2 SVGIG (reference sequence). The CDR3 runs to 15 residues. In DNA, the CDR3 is TGTGCCTGGAGTGTGGGGGTTAGCTCCTACAATGAGCAGTTCTTC. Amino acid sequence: CAWSVGVSSYNEQFF.